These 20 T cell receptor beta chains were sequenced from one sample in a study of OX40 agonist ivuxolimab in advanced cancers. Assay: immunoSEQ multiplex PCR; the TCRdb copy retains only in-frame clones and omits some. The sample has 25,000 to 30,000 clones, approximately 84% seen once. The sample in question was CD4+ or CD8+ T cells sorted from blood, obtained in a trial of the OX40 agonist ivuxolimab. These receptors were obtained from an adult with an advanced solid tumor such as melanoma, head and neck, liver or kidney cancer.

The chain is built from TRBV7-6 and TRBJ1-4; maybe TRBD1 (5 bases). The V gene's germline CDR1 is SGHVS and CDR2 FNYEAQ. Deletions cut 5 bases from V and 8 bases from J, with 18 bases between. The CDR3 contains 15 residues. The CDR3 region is CASSGWDQSQEKLFF. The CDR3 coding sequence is TGTGCCAGCAGCGGATGGGACCAGTCTCAAGAAAAACTGTTTTTT.

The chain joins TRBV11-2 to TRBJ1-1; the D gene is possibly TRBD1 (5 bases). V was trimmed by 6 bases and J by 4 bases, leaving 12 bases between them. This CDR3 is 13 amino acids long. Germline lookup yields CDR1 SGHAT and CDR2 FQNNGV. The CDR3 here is CASRGDGGTEAFF. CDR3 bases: TGTGCCAGCAGGGGGGATGGTGGCACTGAAGCTTTCTTT.

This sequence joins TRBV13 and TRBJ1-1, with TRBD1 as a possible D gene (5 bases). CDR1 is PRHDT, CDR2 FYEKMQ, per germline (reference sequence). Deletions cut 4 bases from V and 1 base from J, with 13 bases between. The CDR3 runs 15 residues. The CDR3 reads CASSSRGFGNTEAFF. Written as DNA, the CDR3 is TGTGCCAGCAGCTCCCGGGGCTTCGGGAACACTGAAGCTTTCTTT.

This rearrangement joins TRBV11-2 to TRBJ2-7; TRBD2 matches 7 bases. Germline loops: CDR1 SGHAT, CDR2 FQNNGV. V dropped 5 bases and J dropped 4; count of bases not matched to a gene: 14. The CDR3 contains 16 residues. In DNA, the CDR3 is TGTGCCAGCAGCCGTAGCGGGCGGAGGAACCCATACGAGCAGTACTTC. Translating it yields CASSRSGRRNPYEQYF.

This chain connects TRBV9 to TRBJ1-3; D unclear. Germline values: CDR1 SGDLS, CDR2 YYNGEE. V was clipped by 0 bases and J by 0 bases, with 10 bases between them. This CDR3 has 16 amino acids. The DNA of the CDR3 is TGTGCCAGCAGCGTAGGACGGTACCTCTCTGGAAACACCATATATTTT. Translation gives CASSVGRYLSGNTIYF.

CDR3 loop: CASSPHMGPSSEAFF. The CDR3 region has the DNA TGTGCCAGTAGTCCGCACATGGGTCCGAGCTCTGAAGCTTTCTTT. This chain connects TRBV19 to TRBJ1-1; unclear D gene. Trimming took off 5 bases at V and 6 bases at J, with 19 bases between the two ends. CDR3 length: 15 residues. CDR1 and CDR2 (germline): LNHDA, SQIVND (reference sequence).

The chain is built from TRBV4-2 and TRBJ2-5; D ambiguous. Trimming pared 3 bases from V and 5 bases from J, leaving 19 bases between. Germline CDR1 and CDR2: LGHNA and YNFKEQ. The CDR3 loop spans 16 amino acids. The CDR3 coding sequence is TGTGCCAGCAGCCAGCAATTTTACGACAAGTGGGAGACCCAGTACTTC. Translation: CASSQQFYDKWETQYF.

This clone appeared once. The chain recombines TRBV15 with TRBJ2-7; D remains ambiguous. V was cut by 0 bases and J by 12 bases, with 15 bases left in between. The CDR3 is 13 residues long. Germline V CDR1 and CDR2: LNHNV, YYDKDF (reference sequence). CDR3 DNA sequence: TGTGCCACCAGCAGAGATGCAAGGGTAGGACGGTACTTC. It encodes CATSRDARVGRYF.

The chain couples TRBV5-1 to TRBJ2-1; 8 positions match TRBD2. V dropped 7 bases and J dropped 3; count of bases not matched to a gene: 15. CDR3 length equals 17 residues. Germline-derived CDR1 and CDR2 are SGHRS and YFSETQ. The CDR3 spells CASSWPAIAGFYNEQFF. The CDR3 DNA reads TGCGCCAGCTCCTGGCCCGCCATAGCGGGGTTCTACAATGAGCAGTTCTTC.

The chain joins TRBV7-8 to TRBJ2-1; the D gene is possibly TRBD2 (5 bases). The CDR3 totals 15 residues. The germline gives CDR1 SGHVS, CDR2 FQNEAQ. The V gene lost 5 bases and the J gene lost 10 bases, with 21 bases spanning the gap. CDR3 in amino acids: CASSLKASLQWEQFF. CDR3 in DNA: TGTGCCAGCAGCCTTAAGGCTAGCCTACAATGGGAGCAGTTCTTC.

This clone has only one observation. This CDR3 is CASSVLSSYEQYF. The CDR3 nucleotides are TGTGCCAGCAGTGTCCTCAGCTCCTACGAGCAGTACTTC. V is TRBV27 and J is TRBJ2-7; no clear D. V lost 5 bases and J 0 bases, leaving 8 bases between the germline ends. CDR3 size: 13 residues. Germline V CDR1 and CDR2: MNHEY, SMNVEV (reference sequence).

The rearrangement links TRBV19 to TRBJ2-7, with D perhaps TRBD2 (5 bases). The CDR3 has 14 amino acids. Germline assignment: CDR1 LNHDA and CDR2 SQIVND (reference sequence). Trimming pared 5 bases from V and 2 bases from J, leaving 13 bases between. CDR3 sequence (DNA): TGTGCCAGTAGTTTCCATAGCGCTGCCTACGAGCAGTACTTC. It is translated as CASSFHSAAYEQYF.

The CDR3: CASSHRGTGELFF. The CDR3 DNA is TGTGCCAGCAGTCACAGGGGCACCGGGGAGCTGTTTTTT. J is TRBJ2-2 and V is TRBV27, with 7 positions matching TRBD1. V lost 5 bases and J lost 4; bases outside the gene matches: 1. Germline values: CDR1 MNHEY, CDR2 SMNVEV (reference sequence). CDR3 length equals 13 residues.

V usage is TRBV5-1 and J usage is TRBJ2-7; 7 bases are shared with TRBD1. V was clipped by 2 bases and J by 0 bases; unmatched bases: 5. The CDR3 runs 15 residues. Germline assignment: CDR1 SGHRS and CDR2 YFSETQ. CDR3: CASSFKDRTSYEQYF. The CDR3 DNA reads TGCGCCAGCAGCTTCAAGGACAGGACCTCCTACGAGCAGTACTTC.

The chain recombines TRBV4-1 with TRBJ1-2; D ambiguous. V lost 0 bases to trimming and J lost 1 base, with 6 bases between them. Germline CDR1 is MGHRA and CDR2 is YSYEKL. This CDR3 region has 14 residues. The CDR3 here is CASSQDWGNYGYTF. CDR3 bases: TGCGCCAGCAGCCAAGATTGGGGTAACTATGGCTACACCTTC.

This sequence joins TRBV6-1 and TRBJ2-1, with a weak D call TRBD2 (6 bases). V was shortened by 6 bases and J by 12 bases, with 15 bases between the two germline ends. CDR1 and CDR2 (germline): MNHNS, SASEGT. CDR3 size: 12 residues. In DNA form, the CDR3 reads TGTGCCAGCAGGAGGGACTCCCGGGGGCAGTTCTTC. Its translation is CASRRDSRGQFF.

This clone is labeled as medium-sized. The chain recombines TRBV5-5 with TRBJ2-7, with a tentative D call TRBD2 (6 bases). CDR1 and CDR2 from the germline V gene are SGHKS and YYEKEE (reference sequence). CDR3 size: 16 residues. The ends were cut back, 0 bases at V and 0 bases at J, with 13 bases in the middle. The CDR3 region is CASSLGAGSLSYEQYF. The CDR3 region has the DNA TGTGCCAGCAGCTTGGGGGCCGGGAGCCTCTCCTACGAGCAGTACTTC. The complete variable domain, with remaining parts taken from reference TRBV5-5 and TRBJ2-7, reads DAGVTQSPTHLIKTRGQQVTLRCSPISGHKSVSWYQQVLGQGPQFIFQYYEKEERGRGNFPDRFSARQFPNYSSELNVNALLLGDSALYLCASSLGAGSLSYEQYFGPGTRLTVT.

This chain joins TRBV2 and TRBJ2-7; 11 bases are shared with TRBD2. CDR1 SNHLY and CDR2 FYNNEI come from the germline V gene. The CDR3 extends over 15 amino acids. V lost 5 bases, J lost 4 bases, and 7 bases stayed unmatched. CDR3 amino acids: CASSPLAGDGYEQYF. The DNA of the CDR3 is TGTGCCAGCAGTCCACTAGCGGGAGACGGGTACGAGCAGTACTTC. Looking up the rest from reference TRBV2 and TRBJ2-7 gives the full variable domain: EPEVTQTPSHQVTQMGQEVILRCVPISNHLYFYWYRQILGQKVEFLVSFYNNEISEKSEIFDDQFSVERPDGSNFTLKIRSTKLEDSAMYFCASSPLAGDGYEQYFGPGTRLTVT.

CDR3: CASSQDPAGGQGETQYF. CDR3 DNA: TGCGCCAGCAGCCAAGATCCGGCGGGAGGCCAGGGGGAGACCCAGTACTTC. The chain recombines TRBV4-3 with TRBJ2-5; 8 nucleotides agree with TRBD2. The CDR3 totals 17 residues. With V trimmed by 0 bases and J by 5 bases, 11 bases remained unmatched. The germline V gene has CDR1 LGHNA and CDR2 YSLEER.

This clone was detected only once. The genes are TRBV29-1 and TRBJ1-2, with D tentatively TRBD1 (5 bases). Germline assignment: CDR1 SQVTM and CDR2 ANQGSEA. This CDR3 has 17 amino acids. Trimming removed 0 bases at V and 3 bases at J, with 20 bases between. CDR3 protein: CSVEDIGEVRADYGYTF. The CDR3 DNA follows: TGCAGCGTTGAAGATATTGGGGAGGTCAGGGCTGACTATGGCTACACCTTC.